This T cell receptor (beta chain) was sequenced during a study of control samples from healthy donors and cancer patients. Measured with immunoSEQ multiplex PCR; TCRdb has only the in-frame clones, and not every one. The sample carries roughly 94,000 clones, about 81% recorded once. From germline, CDR1 is MNHEY and CDR2 SVGAGI. The length of the CDR3 is 11 residues. The V end was cut by 10 bases, the J end by 0 bases, with 7 bases between. The count of this clone is one. The receptor comes from a man in his sixties or seventies with lung cancer. The sample comprised PBMCs. This chain links TRBV6-5 with TRBJ2-7; D remains ambiguous. DNA for the CDR3: TGTGCCACACGGACCTCCTACGAGCAGTACTTC. Translated: CATRTSYEQYF.